What follows describes a single TCR beta chain. Random hexamers were used to reverse transcribe the RNA input (about 0.5 to 1 ug). TCRdb redid the calling of the immunoSEQ multiplex PCR reads with MiXCR, one entry per CDR3 protein. This table holds under 150,000 distinct CDR3 sequences, 94% found once. The sample belongs to a study of CD8 T cells in Susac syndrome. The CDR3 runs to 15 residues. Germline-derived CDR1 and CDR2 are SNHLY and FYNNEI. The ends were cut back, 4 bases at V and 2 bases at J, with 13 bases in the middle. The chain links TRBV2 to TRBJ2-3; D not certain. The TCR was taken from a human donor in good health. Sequencing was performed on CD8+ T cells from PBMCs. The CDR3 here is CASSVVPSITDTQYF. CDR3 DNA: TGTGCCAGCAGTGTTGTCCCATCCATCACAGATACGCAGTATTTT.